This passage covers 21 T cell receptor beta chains from one sample sequenced in a study of blood T cells in healthy people across ages. Combining a sample-barcoded 5' primer with a J-beta primer mix, a second PCR ran for 7 to 11 cycles. TCRdb reprocessed the 5' RACE reads with MiXCR, giving one entry per CDR3 protein. This sample has approximately 1.5 million distinct CDR3 sequences, with roughly 32% found just once. Material: blood. The receptors derive from a woman under 40 in good health.

The chain employs TRBV12-3 or TRBV12-4 and TRBJ1-1; D is undetermined. V lost 6 bases and J 0 bases, leaving 8 bases between the germline ends. The CDR3 length is 13 residues. The CDR3 is CASRATVNTEAFF. DNA of the CDR3: TGTGCCAGCAGGGCTACAGTGAACACTGAAGCTTTCTTT.

This clonotype was counted between two and nine times. V usage is TRBV6-5 and J usage is TRBJ1-2; maybe TRBD1 (5 bases). Germline V gene lookup returns CDR1 MNHEY and CDR2 SVGAGI. Between the trimmed V and J ends, which lost 6 bases and 4 bases, there was a span of 12 bases. This CDR3 is 13 amino acids long. For the CDR3, the DNA is TGTGCCAGCAGCATCGCGGGGGGCTATGGCTACACCTTC. As protein: CASSIAGGYGYTF.

The chain recombines TRBV4-1 with TRBJ2-6, with 11 bases matching TRBD2. Germline trimming cut 0 bases from V and 4 bases from J; bases unmatched to any gene: 8. The CDR3 covers 19 residues. Germline V lookup: CDR1 MGHRA, CDR2 YSYEKL. Here the CDR3 DNA reads TGCGCCAGCAGCCAAGAGGAGCTAGCGGGGGGTGGAGGGGCCAACGTCCTGACTTTC. This sequence encodes CASSQEELAGGGGANVLTF.

Regarding this clonotype: A much larger clone is a single base away; this may be a read error. The chain carries TRBV4-2 and TRBJ2-7, with D possibly matching TRBD2 (7 bases). The DNA end favors TRBJ2-5, so the J call may be wrong. This CDR3 is built from 18 residues. CDR1 and CDR2 (germline): LGHNA, YNFKEQ. The CDR3 nucleotides read TGTGCCAGCAGCCAAGAACGCGGACGAGCGGGACAAAAAGAGACCCAGTACTTC. It translates to CASSQERGRAGQKETQYF.

The V gene is TRBV5-1, the J gene TRBJ1-2; a weak D match, TRBD1 (6 bases). The CDR3 totals 15 residues. V was clipped by 6 bases and J by 0 bases, with 15 bases between them. Germline V gives CDR1 SGHRS, CDR2 YFSETQ. The CDR3 DNA follows: TGCGCCAGCAAATGGGGGACACTACCTAACTATGGCTACACCTTC. Residues: CASKWGTLPNYGYTF.

The genes are TRBV11-2 and TRBJ2-7; maybe TRBD1 (6 bases). Germline lookup yields CDR1 SGHAT and CDR2 FQNNGV. The CDR3 totals 14 residues. V was pared by 8 bases and J by 9 bases, with 23 bases between. The CDR3 nucleotides read TGTGCCAGCCCTCGAGAAGTCCTCAGGGGATCGCAGTACTTC. This gives the protein CASPREVLRGSQYF.

This clonotype was recorded many times. This chain links TRBV20-1 with TRBJ2-1, with D maybe TRBD2 (7 bases). The germline V gene has CDR1 DFQATT and CDR2 SNEGSKA (reference sequence). V lost 3 bases, J lost 13 bases, and 22 bases lay in between. The CDR3 length is 14 residues. The CDR3 region is CSASLSRGQSRQFF. For the CDR3, the DNA is TGCAGTGCTAGCCTCTCGCGGGGGCAGTCCCGCCAGTTCTTC.

The chain has TRBV20-1 and TRBJ2-4; 8 bases map to TRBD2. With 3 bases clipped from V and 0 bases from J, the junction kept 13 bases outside the gene matches. The CDR3 is made up of 18 amino acids. CDR1 and CDR2 (germline): DFQATT, SNEGSKA (reference sequence). The CDR3 region is CSARGASGSATAKNIQYF. The CDR3 DNA follows: TGCAGTGCTAGGGGGGCTAGCGGGTCGGCTACAGCCAAAAACATTCAGTACTTC.

This clonotype was seen a handful of times. The chain links TRBV18 to TRBJ1-2; 7 bases are a match to TRBD1. This CDR3 has 15 residues. Germline trimming cut 6 bases from V and 2 bases from J; bases unmatched to any gene: 9. CDR1 KGHSH and CDR2 LQKENI come from the germline V gene. The DNA of the CDR3 is TGTGCCAGCTCTCGAACGGACAGGTGGAACTATGGCTACACCTTC. It encodes CASSRTDRWNYGYTF.

The table lists this clonotype with a few counts. The chain employs TRBV18 and TRBJ1-2, with D possibly matching TRBD1 (5 bases). This CDR3 region has 16 residues. The ends were cut back, 8 bases at V and 3 bases at J, with 22 bases in the middle. Germline CDR1 is KGHSH and CDR2 is LQKENI. CDR3: CASLPGVRQFDYGYTF. Here the CDR3 DNA reads TGTGCCAGCCTCCCGGGGGTCAGACAGTTCGACTATGGCTACACCTTC.

This clonotype was detected a few times. The gene calls are TRBV27 and TRBJ1-4; perhaps TRBD1 as D (5 bases). Germline CDR1 reads MNHEY; CDR2 reads SMNVEV (reference sequence). Trimming removed 6 bases at V and 1 base at J, with 12 bases between. This CDR3 has 15 residues. The CDR3 bases are TGTGCCAGCAGAGACGGGGGAGGAACTAATGAAAAACTGTTTTTT. Protein: CASRDGGGTNEKLFF.

V and J are TRBV20-1 and TRBJ1-1, with no clear D. This CDR3 has 14 amino acids. V lost 1 base and J 0 bases, leaving 9 bases between the germline ends. From germline, CDR1 is DFQATT and CDR2 SNEGSKA (reference sequence). Here the CDR3 DNA reads TGCAGTGCTAGAGTGGCCAGTATGAACACTGAAGCTTTCTTT. This encodes CSARVASMNTEAFF.

The chain employs TRBV2 and TRBJ2-5, with 9 bases aligning to TRBD2. The CDR3 contains 15 residues. Looked up from germline, CDR1 is SNHLY and CDR2 is FYNNEI. The ends lost 3 bases at V and 1 base at J; junction bases unmatched: 3. CDR3 DNA sequence: TGTGCCAGCAGTGAGGGGCGGGAGGGCCAAGAGACCCAGTACTTC. This codes for CASSEGREGQETQYF.

Details on this clonotype: One end of the junction is discordant with germline, which a read error may explain. The rearrangement links TRBV3-1 to TRBJ2-1; a possible D gene is TRBD1 (6 bases). CDR3 length: 13 amino acids. Germline V gene lookup returns CDR1 LGHDT and CDR2 YNNKEL (reference sequence). This CDR3 is CASRTGSYSEQFF. The CDR3 bases are TGTGCCAGCAGGACAGGCTCCTACAGTGAGCAGTTCTTC.

The chain couples TRBV11-2 to TRBJ2-1, with TRBD1 matching 7 bases. The CDR3 loop spans 16 amino acids. Looked up from germline, CDR1 is SGHAT and CDR2 is FQNNGV. V gave up 7 bases and J gave up 0 bases; unmatched junction bases: 9. The chain's CDR3 is CASTGQVTSSYNEQFF. Here the CDR3 DNA reads TGTGCCAGCACCGGACAGGTGACAAGCTCCTACAATGAGCAGTTCTTC.

The chain links TRBV15 to TRBJ2-2, with a weak D call TRBD2 (6 bases). The CDR3 has 14 residues. Trimming stripped 2 bases from V and 2 bases from J, with 6 bases between. Germline CDR1 is LNHNV and CDR2 is YYDKDF (reference sequence). The CDR3 is CATSRTSNTGELFF. In DNA form, the CDR3 reads TGTGCCACCAGCAGAACTAGCAACACCGGGGAGCTGTTTTTT.

This chain connects TRBV21-1 to TRBJ1-6; the table calls TRBD1, which could not be checked here. TRBV21-1 is flagged as a pseudogene. This CDR3 is 12 amino acids long. The CDR3 region has the DNA TGTGCCAGCAGCCCGGGGGTATCACCCCTCCACTTT. Translated: CASSPGVSPLHF.

The chain is built from TRBV9 and TRBJ2-4; 9 bases agree with TRBD1. The trim removed 2 bases at V and 8 bases at J, leaving 2 bases unmatched. This CDR3 is 13 amino acids long. Per germline, CDR1 SGDLS and CDR2 YYNGEE. The CDR3 nucleotides are TGTGCCAGCAGCGTCGACAGGGGGGACATTCAGTACTTC. It translates to CASSVDRGDIQYF.

This clonotype was found a few times. The V call is TRBV6-1, the J call TRBJ2-7, with D perhaps matching TRBD2 (6 bases). Germline CDR1 reads MNHNS; CDR2 reads SASEGT. Trimming stripped 8 bases from V and 3 bases from J, with 14 bases between. The CDR3 runs 13 residues. The CDR3 region is CASRWDSIYEQYF. In DNA, the CDR3 is TGTGCCAGCCGTTGGGACTCCATCTACGAGCAGTACTTC.

The rearrangement uses TRBV3-1 and TRBJ2-3, with 10 bases fitting TRBD2. Germline V CDR1 and CDR2: LGHDT, YNNKEL (reference sequence). The CDR3 length is 18 residues. The ends lost 1 base at V and 3 bases at J; junction bases unmatched: 10. The DNA for the CDR3 is TGTGCCAGCAGCCAAGGGCACCCGAGCGGGGGGGAGACAGATACGCAGTATTTT. Its translation is CASSQGHPSGGETDTQYF.

The chain combines TRBV28 with TRBJ2-5; 12 bases are shared with TRBD1. The last part of the DNA fits TRBJ2-7 better; the J call may be wrong. Germline CDR1 reads MDHEN; CDR2 reads SYDVKM. The CDR3 has 19 residues. CDR3 DNA: TGTGCCAGCAAAGGGACAGGGGGCACCCCTGGGGTAGCGGGGTACGAGCAGTACTTC. This sequence encodes CASKGTGGTPGVAGYEQYF.